This paragraph covers one T cell receptor beta chain sequence. These data are taken from a study of CD8 T cells in Susac syndrome. The RNA input was roughly 0.45 to 1 ug, and it was reverse transcribed with random hexamers. It was immunoSEQ multiplex PCR that amplified TCR beta CDR3 across 54 Vbeta and 13 Jbeta. TCRdb redid the calling of the immunoSEQ multiplex PCR reads with MiXCR, one entry per CDR3 protein. The profile shows 150,000 to 200,000 distinct CDR3 sequences, just under 95% of them singletons. Sequencing of TCR beta was performed on blood CD8+ and CD4+ T cells. TEMRA cells were FACS-enriched and CD8+ and CD4+ T cells negatively isolated. The V and J ends lost 3 bases and 2 bases, in that order; junction bases with no gene match: 3. The CDR3 is made up of 16 amino acids. Germline-derived CDR1 and CDR2 are KGHSH and LQKENI.

This chain links TRBV18 with TRBJ2-1, with 11 bases aligning to TRBD1. The receptor was derived from a human donor in good health. The sample comprised CD4+ T cells from PBMCs. The DNA for the CDR3 is TGTGCCAGCTCACCTGTGGGACAGGGGGCCTACAATGAGCAGTTCTTC. It codes for CASSPVGQGAYNEQFF. Complete variable domain (other parts from reference TRBV18 and TRBJ2-1): NAGVMQNPRHLVRRRGQEARLRCSPMKGHSHVYWYRQLPEEGLKFMVYLQKENIIDESGMPKERFSAEFPKEGPSILRIQQVVRGDSAAYFCASSPVGQGAYNEQFFGPGTRLTVL.